The subject of this entry is one T cell receptor (beta chain). Its antigen is unidentified. The CDR3 sequence is 13 residues long. Germline-derived CDR1 and CDR2 are LGHNA and YSLEER. Deletions cut 4 bases from V and 1 base from J, with 7 bases between. This specimen comes from a study of shared clonotypes between healthy human individuals. Broader study findings: Naive subsets generally had larger estimated richness than memory subsets.

Measured with immunoSEQ multiplex PCR; TCRdb has only the in-frame clones, and not every one. The sample lists 2 million to 2.5 million clones; over 85% were seen once. The chain combines TRBV4-3 with TRBJ1-1; D gene uncertain. The sequenced material came from naive CD4+ T cells from PBMCs. This sample's subset: CD45RA+ positively selected. The receptor was derived from a man aged 18 to 30 in good health. Some clones in this sample may be carry-over from other donors' samples. The CDR3 reads CASSLRANTEAFF. The DNA for the CDR3 is TGCGCCAGCAGCCTTAGGGCGAACACTGAAGCTTTCTTT.